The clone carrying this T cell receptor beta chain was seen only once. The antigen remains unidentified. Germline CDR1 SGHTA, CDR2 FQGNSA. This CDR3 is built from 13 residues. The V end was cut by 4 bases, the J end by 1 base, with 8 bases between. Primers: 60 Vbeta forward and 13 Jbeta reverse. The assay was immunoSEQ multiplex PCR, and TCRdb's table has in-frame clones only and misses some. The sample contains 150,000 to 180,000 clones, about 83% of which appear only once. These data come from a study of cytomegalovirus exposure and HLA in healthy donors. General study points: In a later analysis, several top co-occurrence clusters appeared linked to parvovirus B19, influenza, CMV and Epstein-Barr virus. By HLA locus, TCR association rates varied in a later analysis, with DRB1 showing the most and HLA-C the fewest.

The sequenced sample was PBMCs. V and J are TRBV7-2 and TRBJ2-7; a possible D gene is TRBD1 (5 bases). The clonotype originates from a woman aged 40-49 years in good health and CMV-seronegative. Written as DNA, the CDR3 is TGTGCCAGCAGCTGGGGCCGGTCCTACGAGCAGTACTTC. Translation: CASSWGRSYEQYF.